This is a list of T cell receptor beta chains from one sample in a study of cytotoxic CD8 clonotypes in ibrutinib-treated CLL. TCRdb's copy holds only in-frame clones and misses some; the assay was immunoSEQ multiplex PCR. The sample lists about 160,000 clones, approximately 80% occurring once. Here the sequenced sample was PBMCs, taken after 24 months of ibrutinib treatment. These receptors all stem from a human donor with chronic lymphocytic leukemia. Both conserved end residues are part of each CDR3. A D gene is named only where the DNA matches it firmly. The size field is filled for only some rows; it gives once, few, many or a size class.

clone size	D gene	V gene	J gene	CDR3 protein	CDR3 DNA
.	.	TRBV11-1	TRBJ1-1	CASSLLSFVDRVNTEAFF	TGTGCCAGCAGCCTTCTCTCGTTTGTGGACAGAGTGAACACTGAAGCTTTCTTT
.	TRBD1	TRBV28	TRBJ2-7	CASNPAGTGGQYEQYF	TGTGCCAGCAACCCGGCCGGGACAGGGGGCCAATACGAGCAGTACTTC
.	TRBD1	TRBV5-1	TRBJ2-7	CASSWGPGQGLTYEQYF	TGCGCCAGCAGCTGGGGTCCGGGACAGGGGCTTACCTACGAGCAGTACTTC
.	TRBD1	TRBV28	TRBJ1-3	CASRLGGFKGNTIYF	TGTGCCAGCAGATTAGGGGGCTTCAAAGGAAACACCATATATTTT
.	TRBD2	TRBV19	TRBJ2-1	CASRRGGATSGSNEQFF	TGTGCCAGTAGGAGGGGGGGAGCAACTAGCGGGAGCAATGAGCAGTTCTTC
.	.	TRBV7-2	TRBJ2-3	CASSLGYPGGARDTQYF	TGTGCCAGCAGCTTGGGATACCCTGGGGGGGCTAGGGATACGCAGTATTTT
.	.	TRBV27	TRBJ2-3	CASTTGVSFTDTQYF	TGTGCCAGCACCACTGGGGTTAGCTTCACAGATACGCAGTATTTT
.	.	TRBV4-2	TRBJ2-3	CASTGTGVSGTPVDTQYF	TGTGCCAGCACGGGGACAGGCGTTAGCGGGACTCCTGTAGATACGCAGTATTTT
.	.	TRBV5-4	TRBJ2-5	CASSLPGPERTQYF	TGTGCCAGCAGCTTACCGGGACCCGAACGGACCCAGTACTTC
.	.	TRBV25-1	TRBJ1-2	CASSENLGFGYTF	TGTGCCAGCAGTGAAAATCTGGGTTTTGGCTACACCTTC
.	.	TRBV7-2	TRBJ1-1	CASSLVRSMNTEAFF	TGTGCCAGCAGCTTAGTTCGGTCAATGAACACTGAAGCTTTCTTT
.	TRBD1	TRBV6-6	TRBJ1-1	CASSKRGTARTEAFF	TGTGCCAGCAGCAAAAGAGGGACAGCTCGCACTGAAGCTTTCTTT
.	.	TRBV7-9	TRBJ2-1	CASSSLGHVGQFF	TGTGCCAGCAGCTCTCTTGGCCACGTGGGGCAGTTCTTC
.	.	TRBV28	TRBJ2-2	CASTLAPIINTGELFF	TGTGCCAGCACCCTAGCTCCAATCATTAACACCGGGGAGCTGTTTTTT
.	.	TRBV6-5	TRBJ1-3	CASSARSGGNTIYF	TGTGCCAGCAGTGCTCGTTCGGGTGGAAACACCATATATTTT
.	.	TRBV6-5	TRBJ2-7	CAEAGGEYYEQYF	TGTGCCGAGGCCGGGGGTGAGTATTACGAGCAGTACTTC
few	TRBD1	TRBV2	TRBJ2-3	CASSWGQGKADTQYF	TGTGCCAGCAGTTGGGGACAGGGGAAAGCAGATACGCAGTATTTT
.	.	TRBV29-1	TRBJ2-1	CSVDLLSSSYNEQFF	TGCAGCGTTGATCTACTCTCGAGCTCCTACAATGAGCAGTTCTTC
.	.	TRBV19	TRBJ1-5	CASSISGTRGNQPQHF	TGTGCCAGTAGTATCTCCGGGACGAGAGGCAATCAGCCCCAGCATTTT
.	TRBD1	TRBV27	TRBJ2-3	CASSSWTGSLDTQYF	TGTGCCAGCAGTTCATGGACAGGGTCATTAGATACGCAGTATTTT
once	TRBD1	TRBV9	TRBJ2-3	CASSPRDRADTQYF	TGTGCCAGCAGCCCCCGGGACAGGGCAGATACGCAGTATTTT
.	.	TRBV2	TRBJ2-1	CASSEGSGYNEQFF	TGTGCCAGCAGTGAAGGTAGCGGTTACAATGAGCAGTTCTTC
.	TRBD1	TRBV28	TRBJ1-2	CASSSPRTGFYGYTF	TGTGCCAGCAGTTCCCCTAGGACAGGGTTTTACGGCTACACCTTC
.	.	TRBV7-2	TRBJ1-4	CASTRTNEKLFF	TGTGCCAGCACAAGGACTAATGAAAAACTGTTTTTT
.	.	TRBV29-1	TRBJ2-3	CSVEGVRGGATDTQYF	TGCAGCGTTGAAGGAGTTCGCGGAGGGGCCACAGATACGCAGTATTTT
.	TRBD1	TRBV18	TRBJ1-5	CASSQQGAGQPQHF	TGTGCCAGCTCACAACAGGGGGCAGGACAGCCCCAGCATTTT
.	TRBD2	TRBV7-6	TRBJ2-5	CASSDWTSEETQYF	TGTGCCAGCAGCGATTGGACTAGCGAGGAGACCCAGTACTTC
.	.	TRBV19	TRBJ2-7	CASSQQPYEQYF	TGTGCCAGTAGCCAACAGCCCTACGAGCAGTACTTC
.	TRBD1	TRBV7-3	TRBJ2-7	CASRLQGAIYEQYF	TGTGCCAGCAGGCTACAGGGGGCAATCTACGAGCAGTACTTC
.	.	TRBV18	TRBJ1-2	CASSVQDGYTF	TGTGCCAGCTCAGTTCAGGATGGCTACACCTTC
.	TRBD1	TRBV29-1	TRBJ1-2	CSVEVRTGADYGYTF	TGCAGCGTTGAAGTCCGGACAGGGGCTGACTATGGCTACACCTTC
.	.	TRBV5-1	TRBJ1-1	CASSLLRGGEAFF	TGCGCCAGCAGCTTGTTGAGGGGAGGTGAAGCTTTCTTT
.	TRBD1	TRBV6-1	TRBJ1-1	CASLDRGWTEAFF	TGTGCCAGCCTGGACAGGGGCTGGACTGAAGCTTTCTTT
.	.	TRBV15	TRBJ1-1	CATGPGQNTEAFF	TGTGCCACGGGGCCCGGGCAGAACACTGAAGCTTTCTTT
.	.	TRBV4-1	TRBJ2-3	CASSQEYTLRGDTDTQYF	TGCGCCAGCAGCCAAGAGTACACCCTCAGGGGGGACACAGATACGCAGTATTTT
.	.	TRBV18	TRBJ2-5	CASSPNSQETQYF	TGTGCCAGCTCACCGAACAGTCAAGAGACCCAGTACTTC
.	TRBD1	TRBV5-4	TRBJ1-4	CASSPGTGLTNEKLFF	TGTGCCAGCAGCCCCGGGACAGGGTTAACTAATGAAAAACTGTTTTTT
.	.	TRBV11-3	TRBJ2-5	CASSSNGGGETQYF	TGTGCCAGCAGCTCAAATGGGGGCGGGGAGACCCAGTACTTC
.	.	TRBV28	TRBJ1-2	CASRQGAGRLYGYTF	TGTGCCAGCAGACAAGGGGCAGGCCGGCTCTATGGCTACACCTTC
.	.	TRBV30	TRBJ2-7	CAWSRVPLSYEQYF	TGTGCCTGGAGTCGGGTCCCCCTCTCCTACGAGCAGTACTTC
.	TRBD1	TRBV7-8	TRBJ1-6	CASSLPDRGKNSPLHF	TGTGCCAGCAGCTTACCGGACAGGGGTAAAAATTCACCCCTCCACTTT
.	.	TRBV11-2	TRBJ2-7	CASSRIYEQYF	TGTGCCAGCAGCCGGATTTACGAGCAGTACTTC
.	.	TRBV4-1	TRBJ2-7	CASSQDFRDEQYF	TGCGCCAGCAGCCAAGATTTCAGAGACGAGCAGTACTTC
.	TRBD2	TRBV27	TRBJ2-1	CASSLGGRSIYEQFF	TGTGCCAGCAGTTTAGGCGGGAGGAGTATATATGAGCAGTTCTTC
.	.	TRBV30	TRBJ1-2	CAWSVGPLVSRGYTF	TGTGCCTGGAGTGTAGGTCCCCTAGTGTCTAGGGGCTACACCTTC
.	.	TRBV28	TRBJ1-2	CASSLGQRFRYTF	TGTGCCAGCAGTTTGGGTCAGCGATTTCGGTACACCTTC